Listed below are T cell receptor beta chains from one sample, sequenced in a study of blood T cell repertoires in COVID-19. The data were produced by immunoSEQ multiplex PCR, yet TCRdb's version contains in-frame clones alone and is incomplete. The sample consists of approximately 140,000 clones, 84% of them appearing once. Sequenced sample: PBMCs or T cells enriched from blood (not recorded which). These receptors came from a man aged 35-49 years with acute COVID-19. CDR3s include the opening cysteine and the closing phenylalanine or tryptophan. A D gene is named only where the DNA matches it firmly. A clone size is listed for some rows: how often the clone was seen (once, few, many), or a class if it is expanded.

CDR3 protein: CASSPKPPSGGRGNQPQHF
CDR3 DNA: TGTGCCAGCAGCCCAAAGCCACCCTCAGGGGGCAGGGGCAATCAGCCCCAGCATTTT
clone size: .
D gene: TRBD1
V gene: TRBV3-1/TRBV3-2
CDR3 length: 19
J gene: TRBJ1-5

CDR3 protein: CSVSRLAQTQETQYF
CDR3 DNA: TGCAGCGTTTCCCGACTAGCGCAGACCCAAGAGACCCAGTACTTC
clone size: .
D gene: TRBD2
V gene: TRBV29-1
CDR3 length: 15
J gene: TRBJ2-5

CDR3 protein: CASSPRQGAFEQYF
CDR3 DNA: TGTGCCAGCAGTCCCCGACAGGGGGCCTTCGAGCAGTACTTC
clone size: .
D gene: TRBD1
V gene: TRBV27
CDR3 length: 14
J gene: TRBJ2-7

CDR3 protein: CASSLRDNIMAFF
CDR3 DNA: TGTGCCAGCAGCTTACGAGACAACATAATGGCTTTCTTT
clone size: .
D gene: .
V gene: TRBV13
CDR3 length: 13
J gene: TRBJ1-1

CDR3 protein: CASGGNGYTF
CDR3 DNA: TGTGCCAGCGGAGGAAATGGCTACACCTTC
clone size: .
D gene: .
V gene: TRBV11-1
CDR3 length: 10
J gene: TRBJ1-2

CDR3 protein: CASSAGNQPQHF
CDR3 DNA: TGTGCCAGTAGTGCGGGCAATCAGCCCCAGCATTTT
clone size: .
D gene: .
V gene: TRBV19
CDR3 length: 12
J gene: TRBJ1-5

CDR3 protein: CASRQGLAATGELFF
CDR3 DNA: TGTGCCAGCAGGCAGGGACTAGCAGCTACCGGGGAGCTGTTTTTT
clone size: .
D gene: TRBD2
V gene: TRBV28
CDR3 length: 15
J gene: TRBJ2-2

CDR3 protein: CASSLIQVVTHQPQHF
CDR3 DNA: TGTGCCAGCAGCTTAATACAGGTCGTGACGCATCAGCCCCAGCATTTT
clone size: .
D gene: .
V gene: TRBV7-3
CDR3 length: 16
J gene: TRBJ1-5

CDR3 protein: CASSYSLWPGYSQYF
CDR3 DNA: TGTGCCAGCAGTTACTCATTATGGCCCGGGTATAGCCAGTACTTC
clone size: .
D gene: .
V gene: TRBV6-5
CDR3 length: 15
J gene: TRBJ2-5

CDR3 protein: CASSPTGRFYEQYF
CDR3 DNA: TGTGCCAGCAGCCCTACCGGGAGGTTCTACGAGCAGTACTTC
clone size: .
D gene: TRBD2
V gene: TRBV3-1/TRBV3-2
CDR3 length: 14
J gene: TRBJ2-7

CDR3 protein: CASSLASGVADTQYF
CDR3 DNA: TGTGCCAGCAGCTTAGCTAGCGGGGTAGCAGATACGCAGTATTTT
clone size: .
D gene: TRBD2
V gene: TRBV11-3
CDR3 length: 15
J gene: TRBJ2-3

CDR3 protein: CASSQTDRNEQFF
CDR3 DNA: TGTGCCAGCAGCCAAACCGACAGAAATGAGCAGTTCTTC
clone size: .
D gene: .
V gene: TRBV3-1/TRBV3-2
CDR3 length: 13
J gene: TRBJ2-1

CDR3 protein: CASSPIAANTGELFF
CDR3 DNA: TGTGCCAGCAGTCCCATAGCGGCGAACACCGGGGAGCTGTTTTTT
clone size: once
D gene: .
V gene: TRBV6-4
CDR3 length: 15
J gene: TRBJ2-2

CDR3 protein: CAWSTGTGVAKNIQYF
CDR3 DNA: TGTGCCTGGAGTACCGGGACAGGGGTAGCCAAAAACATTCAGTACTTC
clone size: .
D gene: TRBD1
V gene: TRBV30
CDR3 length: 16
J gene: TRBJ2-4

CDR3 protein: CASSGQGLNQPQHF
CDR3 DNA: TGTGCCAGCAGCGGACAGGGGTTGAATCAGCCCCAGCATTTT
clone size: once
D gene: TRBD1
V gene: TRBV6-5
CDR3 length: 14
J gene: TRBJ1-5

CDR3 protein: CASSPLAGGEQFF
CDR3 DNA: TGTGCCAGTAGTCCCCTAGCGGGGGGAGAGCAGTTCTTC
clone size: .
D gene: TRBD2
V gene: TRBV19
CDR3 length: 13
J gene: TRBJ2-1

CDR3 protein: CASSPTGDSSPLHF
CDR3 DNA: TGTGCCAGCAGCCCGACCGGTGACTCCTCACCCCTCCACTTT
clone size: .
D gene: .
V gene: TRBV7-8
CDR3 length: 14
J gene: TRBJ1-6

CDR3 protein: CASSSPTRGAHEQYF
CDR3 DNA: TGTGCCAGCAGTTCCCCAACCAGGGGAGCCCACGAGCAGTACTTC
clone size: once
D gene: .
V gene: TRBV6-5
CDR3 length: 15
J gene: TRBJ2-7

CDR3 protein: CSALLNGEQYF
CDR3 DNA: TGCAGTGCCCTTTTAAACGGCGAGCAGTACTTC
clone size: .
D gene: .
V gene: TRBV20-1
CDR3 length: 11
J gene: TRBJ2-7

CDR3 protein: CASSVESSYNSPLHF
CDR3 DNA: TGCGCCAGCAGCGTGGAGAGCTCCTATAATTCACCCCTCCACTTT
clone size: once
D gene: .
V gene: TRBV5-1
CDR3 length: 15
J gene: TRBJ1-6

CDR3 protein: CAISTGGPTLDFEAFF
CDR3 DNA: TGTGCCATCAGCACAGGGGGGCCTACATTAGATTTTGAAGCTTTCTTT
clone size: .
D gene: TRBD1
V gene: TRBV10-3
CDR3 length: 16
J gene: TRBJ1-1